The 13 T cell receptor beta chains reported below all come from one sample, sequenced in a study of robustness of blood B and T cell sequencing. mRNA, not genomic DNA, served as the source for TCR beta repertoires. cDNA was made with a 5' template-switch oligo adding a universal priming site. Each cDNA molecule was tagged by a 12-nucleotide random UMI. Via MiXCR, TCRdb re-called the PCR reads, giving one row per CDR3 protein. The data show over 3,500 distinct CDR3 sequences, about 50% seen once. The sample was peripheral blood. These receptors came from a human donor in good health.

CDR3 loop: CASSLRGAGKRYEQYF. CDR3 bases: TGTGCCAGCAGCTTACGGGGGGCAGGGAAAAGGTACGAGCAGTACTTC. The chain recombines TRBV11-2 with TRBJ2-7, with a possible D match to TRBD2 (7 bases). The V end lost 2 bases, the J end lost 4 bases, and 18 bases lay between the germline ends. From germline, CDR1 is SGHAT and CDR2 FQNNGV. The CDR3 extends over 16 amino acids.

The chain carries TRBV15 and TRBJ1-1; TRBD1 matches at 7 bases. Trimming at V came to 1 base and at J to 7 bases, leaving 18 bases not matched to a gene. Germline V gene sequence: CDR1 LNHNV, CDR2 YYDKDF (reference sequence). CDR3 length: 18 residues. The DNA of the CDR3 is TGTGCCACCAGCAGAGGATTCCCCGGTTCGGGACAGCCTCTTGAAGCTTTCTTT. It encodes CATSRGFPGSGQPLEAFF.

This clonotype has only a few counts. The V and J genes are TRBV20-1 and TRBJ2-7; TRBD1 agrees at 9 bases. The CDR3 has 14 residues. The V gene end was trimmed by 3 bases and the J gene end by 5 bases; junction bases not matched to a gene: 8. The germline V gene encodes CDR1 DFQATT and CDR2 SNEGSKA (reference sequence). The CDR3 nucleotides are TGCAGTGCTAGGGGGGAACAGGGGGCCCACGAGCAGTACTTC. Its translation is CSARGEQGAHEQYF.

This clonotype is medium-sized within its sample. The rearrangement joins TRBV5-5 to TRBJ1-3, with D hard to call. V dropped 2 bases and J dropped 1 base, with 13 bases sitting between them. The CDR3 is 16 amino acids. Germline loops: CDR1 SGHKS, CDR2 YYEKEE (reference sequence). In DNA form, the CDR3 reads TGTGCCAGCAGCTTAGGAGACGTTGGATCTGGAAACACCATATATTTT. Protein: CASSLGDVGSGNTIYF.

This rearrangement joins TRBV12-3 or TRBV12-4 to TRBJ1-1; weak D call: TRBD1 (5 bases). Trimming pared 6 bases from V and 2 bases from J, leaving 7 bases between. The CDR3 sequence is 12 residues long. The CDR3, as DNA: TGTGCCAGCAGCCAGGGTAACACTGAAGCTTTCTTT. Protein product: CASSQGNTEAFF.

This clonotype is hyperexpanded by share. The chain carries TRBV6-5 and TRBJ1-1; no clear D gene. V dropped 0 bases and J dropped 3 bases, with 11 bases sitting between them. This CDR3 is 15 amino acids long. CDR1 is MNHEY and CDR2 is SVGAGI in the germline V gene. CDR3 amino acids: CASSYSTGWYTEAFF. DNA of the CDR3: TGTGCCAGCAGTTACTCGACGGGGTGGTACACTGAAGCTTTCTTT.

This clonotype was recorded once. Its ends do not fully match the called genes, so a read error is possible. The chain is built from TRBV10-1 and TRBJ2-3, with 9 bases identical to TRBD1. This CDR3 region has 16 residues. Germline V CDR1 and CDR2: WNHNN, SYGVQD (reference sequence). The CDR3 DNA reads as TGCGCCAGCAGTGAGCTTTCCGGGACAGGGAAGGATATGCAGTATTTT. Encoded protein: CASSELSGTGKDMQYF.

This clonotype was picked up one time. This chain uses TRBV30 with TRBJ1-6, with TRBD1 matching 8 bases. Germline loops: CDR1 GTSNPN, CDR2 SVGIG (reference sequence). This CDR3 is 15 amino acids long. The V gene end was trimmed by 4 bases and the J gene end by 4 bases; junction bases not matched to a gene: 6. CDR3 amino acids: CAWTRQGLYNSPLHF. CDR3 nucleotide sequence: TGTGCCTGGACCCGACAGGGGTTGTATAATTCACCCCTCCACTTT. Filled out from reference TRBV30 and TRBJ1-6, the complete variable domain reads SQTIHQWPATLVQPVGSPLSLECTVEGTSNPNLYWYRQAAGRGLQLLFYSVGIGQISSEVPQNLSASRPQDRQFILSSKKLLLSDSGFYLCAWTRQGLYNSPLHFGNGTRLTVT.

This chain links TRBV5-1 with TRBJ2-1; D might be TRBD1 (5 bases). CDR3 length: 14 residues. CDR1 and CDR2 (germline): SGHRS, YFSETQ. V gave up 0 bases and J gave up 7 bases, with 11 bases separating them. As DNA, the CDR3 is TGCGCCAGCAGCTTGGTTGACAGCACAAATGAGCAGTTCTTC. It codes for CASSLVDSTNEQFF.

This clonotype was found a few times. V and J are TRBV30 and TRBJ2-6; weak D call: TRBD2 (5 bases). Trimming left V 8 bases short and J 0 bases short, with 17 bases between. The CDR3 runs to 16 residues. The germline gives CDR1 GTSNPN, CDR2 SVGIG (reference sequence). CDR3 coding DNA: TGTGCCGAGGGCAAGGCAGCGAACTCTGGGGCCAACGTCCTGACTTTC. This encodes CAEGKAANSGANVLTF.

The CDR3 loop reads CASSLEARGAEAFF. Written as DNA, the CDR3 is TGTGCCAGCAGCTTAGAGGCGAGAGGGGCTGAAGCTTTCTTT. The chain is built from TRBV7-9 and TRBJ1-1, with a tentative D call TRBD1 (5 bases). CDR1 and CDR2 from the germline V gene are SEHNR and FQNEAQ (reference sequence). The CDR3 runs to 14 residues. The ends were cut back, 1 base at V and 6 bases at J, with 12 bases in the middle. The full variable domain, completed using reference TRBV7-9 and TRBJ1-1, is DTGVSQNPRHKITKRGQNVTFRCDPISEHNRLYWYRQTLGQGPEFLTYFQNEAQLEKSRLLSDRFSAERPKGSFSTLEIQRTEQGDSAMYLCASSLEARGAEAFFGQGTRLTVV.

The rearrangement links TRBV5-4 to TRBJ2-2; D is undetermined. Per the germline V gene, CDR1 is SGHNT and CDR2 is YYREEE (reference sequence). The CDR3 is 12 residues long. The V end lost 2 bases, the J end lost 5 bases, and 4 bases lay between the germline ends. This CDR3 is CASSFITGELFF. DNA of the CDR3: TGTGCCAGCAGCTTTATTACCGGGGAGCTGTTTTTT. Full variable domain (rest looked up from reference TRBV5-4 and TRBJ2-2): ETGVTQSPTHLIKTRGQQVTLRCSSQSGHNTVSWYQQALGQGPQFIFQYYREEENGRGNFPPRFSGLQFPNYSSELNVNALELDDSALYLCASSFITGELFFGEGSRLTVL.

This clonotype has only a few counts. This chain uses TRBV4-1 with TRBJ1-4, with 7 bases fitting TRBD1. This CDR3 comprises 15 residues. V was clipped by 4 bases and J by 5 bases; unmatched bases: 7. Germline values: CDR1 MGHRA, CDR2 YSYEKL. This chain's CDR3 is CASSPPGQTNEKLFF. CDR3 DNA: TGCGCCAGCAGCCCTCCGGGACAGACGAATGAAAAACTGTTTTTT.